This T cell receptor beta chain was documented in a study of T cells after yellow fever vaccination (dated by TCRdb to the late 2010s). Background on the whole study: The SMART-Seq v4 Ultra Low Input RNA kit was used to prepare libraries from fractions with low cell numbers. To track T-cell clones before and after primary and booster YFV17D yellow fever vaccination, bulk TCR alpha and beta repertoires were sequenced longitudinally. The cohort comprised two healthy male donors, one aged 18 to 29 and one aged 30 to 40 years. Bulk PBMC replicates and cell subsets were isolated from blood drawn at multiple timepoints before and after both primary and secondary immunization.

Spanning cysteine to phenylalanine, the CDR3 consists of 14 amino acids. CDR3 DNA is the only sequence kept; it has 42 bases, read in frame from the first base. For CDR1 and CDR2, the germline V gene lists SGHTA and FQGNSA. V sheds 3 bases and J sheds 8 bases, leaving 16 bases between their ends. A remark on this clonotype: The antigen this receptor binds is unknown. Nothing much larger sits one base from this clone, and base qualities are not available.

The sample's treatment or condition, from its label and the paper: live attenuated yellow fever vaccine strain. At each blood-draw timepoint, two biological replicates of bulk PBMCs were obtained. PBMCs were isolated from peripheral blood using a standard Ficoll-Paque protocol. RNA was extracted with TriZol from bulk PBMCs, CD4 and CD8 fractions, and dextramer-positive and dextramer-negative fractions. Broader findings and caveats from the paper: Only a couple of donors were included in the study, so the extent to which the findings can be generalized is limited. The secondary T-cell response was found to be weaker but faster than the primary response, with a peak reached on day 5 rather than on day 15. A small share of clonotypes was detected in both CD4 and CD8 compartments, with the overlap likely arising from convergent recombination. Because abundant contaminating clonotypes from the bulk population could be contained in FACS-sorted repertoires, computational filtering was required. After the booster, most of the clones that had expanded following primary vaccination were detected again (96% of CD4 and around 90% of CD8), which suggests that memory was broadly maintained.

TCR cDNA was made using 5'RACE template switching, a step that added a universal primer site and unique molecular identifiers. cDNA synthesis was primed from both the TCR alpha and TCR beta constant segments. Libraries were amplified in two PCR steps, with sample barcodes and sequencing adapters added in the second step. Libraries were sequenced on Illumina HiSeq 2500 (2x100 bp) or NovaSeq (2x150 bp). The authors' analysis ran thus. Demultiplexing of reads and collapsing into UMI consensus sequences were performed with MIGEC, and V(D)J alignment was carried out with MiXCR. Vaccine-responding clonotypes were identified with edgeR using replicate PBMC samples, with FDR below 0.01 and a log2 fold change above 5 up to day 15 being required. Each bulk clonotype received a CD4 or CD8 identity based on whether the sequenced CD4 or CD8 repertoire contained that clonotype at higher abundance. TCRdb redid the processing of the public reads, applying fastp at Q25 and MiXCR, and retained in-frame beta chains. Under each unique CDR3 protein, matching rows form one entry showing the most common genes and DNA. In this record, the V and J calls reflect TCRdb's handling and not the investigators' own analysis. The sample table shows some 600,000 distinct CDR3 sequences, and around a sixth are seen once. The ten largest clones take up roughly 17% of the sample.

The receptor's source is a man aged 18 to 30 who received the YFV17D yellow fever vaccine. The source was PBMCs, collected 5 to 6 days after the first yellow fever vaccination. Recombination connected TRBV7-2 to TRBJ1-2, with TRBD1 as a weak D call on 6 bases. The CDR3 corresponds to CASSFWGAAGGYTF. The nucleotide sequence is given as TGTGCCAGCAGCTTCTGGGGGGCTGCGGGGGGCTACACCTTC.